These T cell receptor beta chains were read from a single sample in a study of T cell repertoires in aging, cancer and after chemotherapy. TCRdb used MiXCR to reprocess the multiplex PCR reads, holding one entry per CDR3 protein. The profile covers 1,500 to 2,000 distinct CDR3 sequences, with approximately 28% appearing a single time and approximately 70% taken by the ten largest. Sequenced sample: blood. These receptor sequences come from a human donor with a blood cancer. The donor label of this sample is uncertain. Each CDR3 is given with its conserved first and last residue. D genes are given only for firm matches. Expanded clones get a size class; other rows say once, few or many, or leave the size out.

V	J	size	D	CDR3	DNA
TRBV6-6	TRBJ2-1	few	TRBD2	CASRTAERRGAEKEFF	TGTGCCAGCAGAACGGCAGAACGGCGGGGGGCGGAGAAGGAGTTCTTC
TRBV5-4	TRBJ2-3	-	-	CASSLRTDTQYF	TGCGCCAGCAGCTTGCGCACAGATACGCAGTATTTT
TRBV6-5	TRBJ1-5	-	-	CASSYYKPPSNQPQHF	TGTGCCAGCAGTTATTATAAACCACCCAGCAATCAGCCCCAGCATTTT
TRBV12-3/TRBV12-4	TRBJ1-6	-	TRBD1	CASSSYTPGQLHSPLHF	TGTGCCAGCAGTTCTTACACCCCGGGACAGTTGCATTCACCCCTCCACTTT
TRBV15	TRBJ2-7	few	TRBD2	CATSRGIAGGTYEQYF	TGTGCCACCAGCAGAGGGATAGCGGGAGGGACCTACGAGCAGTACTTC
TRBV12-3/TRBV12-4	TRBJ2-1	-	-	CASTRRGEDEQFF	TGTGCCAGCACCCGAAGGGGGGAGGATGAGCAGTTCTTC
TRBV12-3/TRBV12-4	TRBJ2-7	-	-	CASSPRPGFAYEQYF	TGTGCCAGCAGTCCGAGGCCGGGGTTCGCCTACGAGCAGTACTTC
TRBV5-6	TRBJ1-2	-	-	CASRNRATYGYTF	TGTGCCAGCAGAAACAGAGCCACCTATGGCTACACCTTC
TRBV20-1	TRBJ1-6	-	-	CSAAPEPSGSPLHF	TGCAGTGCTGCCCCGGAACCCTCAGGCTCACCCCTCCACTTT
TRBV5-4	TRBJ2-1	few	-	CASRGFSGSNEQFF	TGTGCCAGCAGGGGGTTCTCTGGATCCAATGAGCAGTTCTTC
TRBV12-3/TRBV12-4	TRBJ2-3	-	TRBD1	CATDRGVGADTQYF	TGTGCCACAGACAGGGGGGTCGGTGCAGATACGCAGTATTTT
TRBV27	TRBJ1-5	few	-	CASSLGDTWHF	TGTGCCAGCAGCCTGGGGGATACATGGCATTTT
TRBV6-2/TRBV6-3	TRBJ2-1	-	-	CASSYPLGDEQFF	TGTGCCAGCAGTTACCCCTTGGGAGATGAGCAGTTCTTC
TRBV4-3	TRBJ1-2	few	-	CASSQVFGVGGYTF	TGCGCCAGCAGCCAAGTCTTCGGGGTCGGGGGCTACACCTTC
TRBV5-6	TRBJ1-2	-	-	CASSLGGPGYGYTF	TGTGCCAGCAGCTTGGGGGGGCCGGGCTATGGCTACACCTTC
TRBV5-4	TRBJ1-2	-	TRBD1	CASSFHQGAICGGYTF	TGTGCCAGCAGCTTTCATCAGGGGGCAATTTGTGGTGGCTACACCTTC
TRBV6-2/TRBV6-3	TRBJ1-4	-	TRBD1	CASRRQGDEKLFF	TGTGCCAGCAGGCGACAGGGGGATGAAAAACTGTTTTTT
TRBV7-2	TRBJ2-7	few	-	CASSLRRDGGYEQYF	TGTGCCAGCAGCCTCCGCCGGGACGGGGGCTACGAGCAGTACTTC
TRBV15	TRBJ1-1	few	-	CATSKTPRGVPNTEAFF	TGTGCCACCAGCAAAACCCCGAGGGGCGTTCCGAACACTGAAGCTTTCTTT
TRBV19	TRBJ1-2	few	TRBD1	CATLGQARNNYGYTF	TGTGCCACTCTTGGACAGGCGCGGAATAACTATGGCTACACCTTC
TRBV28	TRBJ2-1	-	-	CASQGTRGTYNEQFF	TGTGCCAGCCAAGGTACTAGAGGGACCTACAATGAGCAGTTCTTC
TRBV5-6	TRBJ2-7	few	-	CASNLGTSSYEQYF	TGTGCCAGCAACCTCGGGACCAGTAGCTACGAGCAGTACTTC
TRBV5-6	TRBJ2-7	medium-sized	TRBD1	CASREGQDPGEQYF	TGTGCCAGCAGGGAGGGACAGGACCCTGGGGAGCAGTACTTC
TRBV15	TRBJ2-1	-	-	CVTRDSGARNEQFF	TGTGTCACCAGGGACTCGGGGGCTCGGAATGAGCAGTTCTTC
TRBV7-9	TRBJ2-3	-	-	CASSLRGADTQYF	TGTGCCAGCAGCTTACGAGGGGCAGATACGCAGTATTTT
TRBV5-4	TRBJ2-2	large	TRBD2	CASSPGTSGTNTGELFF	TGTGCCAGCAGCCCGGGGACTAGCGGGACGAACACCGGGGAGCTGTTTTTT
TRBV19	TRBJ1-5	few	TRBD1	CASSIVGGADQPQHF	TGTGCCAGTAGTATAGTAGGGGGCGCGGACCAGCCCCAGCATTTT
TRBV24-1	TRBJ2-1	-	-	CATSEQGREGNEQFF	TGTGCCACCAGTGAGCAGGGAAGGGAAGGCAATGAGCAGTTCTTC
TRBV19	TRBJ2-2	-	TRBD1	CASSISGTGDTGELFF	TGTGCCAGTAGTATATCCGGGACAGGGGACACCGGGGAGCTGTTTTTT
TRBV19	TRBJ2-1	few	-	CASRGRQGGSYNEQFF	TGTGCCAGTAGGGGGCGACAGGGAGGATCCTACAATGAGCAGTTCTTC
TRBV6-5	TRBJ1-5	medium-sized	-	CASSYSGDQPQHF	TGTGCCAGCAGTTACTCCGGGGATCAGCCCCAGCATTTT
TRBV27	TRBJ2-3	-	TRBD2	CASSLAGGPVTQYF	TGTGCCAGCAGTTTAGCGGGAGGGCCGGTTACGCAGTATTTT
TRBV19	TRBJ2-3	-	-	CASSIDQGSRIDTQYF	TGTGCCAGTAGTATAGATCAGGGGTCACGCATAGATACGCAGTATTTT
TRBV5-4	TRBJ2-7	-	-	CASSLGSSEQYF	TGTGCCAGCAGCTTGGGCAGTAGCGAGCAGTACTTC
TRBV5-6	TRBJ2-3	few	-	CASSRGLTDTQYF	TGTGCCAGCAGCAGGGGCCTCACAGATACGCAGTATTTT
TRBV18	TRBJ1-6	few	TRBD1	CASSQGQGLTYNSPLHF	TGTGCCAGCTCACAGGGACAGGGACTAACCTATAATTCACCCCTCCACTTT
TRBV29-1	TRBJ2-5	medium-sized	TRBD2	CSVVGAGGGETQYF	TGCAGCGTTGTAGGAGCGGGGGGAGGAGAGACCCAGTACTTC
TRBV27	TRBJ2-7	-	TRBD1	CASEKRQGAREQYF	TGTGCCAGCGAAAAAAGGCAGGGGGCACGCGAGCAGTACTTC
TRBV10-3	TRBJ1-5	-	-	CAISVSQGGNQPQHF	TGTGCCATCAGTGTCAGTCAGGGCGGCAATCAGCCCCAGCATTTT
TRBV11-3	TRBJ1-1	-	-	CASSLDVTEEAFF	TGTGCCAGCAGCTTAGACGTCACGGAAGAAGCTTTCTTT
TRBV5-1	TRBJ1-2	-	-	CASSGQRYGYTF	TGCGCCAGCAGCGGGCAACGCTATGGCTACACCTTC
TRBV6-4	TRBJ2-1	-	TRBD2	CASKRGPGGEQFF	TGTGCCAGCAAGCGGGGGCCGGGGGGTGAGCAGTTCTTC
TRBV11-3	TRBJ2-5	-	TRBD2	CASSPRLAGGNEQYF	TGTGCCAGCAGCCCTAGACTAGCGGGAGGTAATGAGCAGTACTTT
TRBV7-2	TRBJ2-2	-	-	CASSFRTAGELFF	TGTGCCAGCAGCTTCCGGACAGCCGGGGAGCTGTTTTTT
TRBV6-5	TRBJ2-6	few	-	CASSRYSGANVLTF	TGTGCCAGTAGCAGATACTCTGGGGCCAACGTCCTGACTTTC
TRBV7-2	TRBJ2-7	-	-	CASSYLASRDEQYF	TGTGCCAGCAGCTACCTAGCGAGCAGGGACGAGCAGTACTTC
TRBV20-1	TRBJ1-2	-	-	CSASYDSGGYTF	TGCAGTGCTAGTTACGACTCGGGGGGCTACACCTTC
TRBV24-1	TRBJ2-3	-	-	CATSDLELGDTQYF	TGTGCCACCAGTGATTTGGAGCTGGGAGATACGCAGTATTTT
TRBV27	TRBJ2-2	few	TRBD1	CATRDRLTGELFF	TGTGCCACTCGGGACAGATTAACCGGGGAGCTGTTTTTT
TRBV5-6	TRBJ1-2	-	TRBD1	CASSLPGQGAICGGYTF	TGTGCCAGCAGCTTGCCCGGACAGGGGGCAATTTGTGGTGGCTACACCTTC
TRBV27	TRBJ2-6	-	-	CASSSGGANVLTF	TGTGCCAGCAGTTCGGGGGGGGCCAACGTCCTGACTTTC
TRBV4-3	TRBJ1-1	few	-	CASSHAYEAFF	TGCGCCAGCAGCCATGCGTACGAAGCTTTCTTT
TRBV18	TRBJ1-5	medium-sized	-	CASSQDRQPQHF	TGTGCCAGCTCTCAGGATAGGCAGCCCCAGCATTTT
TRBV11-3	TRBJ2-7	medium-sized	-	CASSLQEYEQYF	TGTGCCAGCAGCTTACAGGAGTACGAGCAGTACTTC
TRBV27	TRBJ2-1	-	-	CASSLSAQVGNEQFF	TGTGCCAGCAGTTTATCAGCGCAGGTCGGGAATGAGCAGTTCTTC
TRBV18	TRBJ2-1	-	TRBD2	CASSPQTSGSGGGPNEQFF	TGTGCCAGCTCACCACAGACTAGCGGGAGCGGTGGGGGCCCCAATGAGCAGTTCTTC
TRBV19	TRBJ1-5	medium-sized	-	CARPRPAGVPNQPQHF	TGTGCCAGGCCGCGTCCTGCTGGGGTACCCAATCAGCCCCAGCATTTT